One sample yielded the 9 T cell receptor beta chains listed below, sequenced in a study of PD-L1 blockade in urothelial cancer. Measured with immunoSEQ multiplex PCR; TCRdb has only the in-frame clones, and not every one. The table lists 50,000 or so clones, 70% to 90% of them singletons, with roughly 17% in the top ten. The source was PBMCs, collected around atezolizumab (anti-PD-L1) treatment. Receptors were obtained from a man aged 55 to 70 with urothelial cancer.

The CDR3 DNA reads TGTGCCAGCAGCTTATCGGGACAGGCCGCAGACAGCAATCAGCCCCAGCATTTT. Its translation is CASSLSGQAADSNQPQHF. V usage is TRBV7-8 and J usage is TRBJ1-5; TRBD1 matches 8 bases. The germline gives CDR1 SGHVS, CDR2 FQNEAQ. The junction had 10 bases not matched to a gene; V was cut back by 2 bases and J by 1 base. There are 18 residues in the CDR3.

This clone was seen a handful of times. The V and J genes are TRBV5-6 and TRBJ1-1; D ambiguous. The CDR3 runs to 16 residues. The germline gives CDR1 SGHDT, CDR2 YYEEEE. V lost 2 bases and J lost 3, with 17 bases in between. The DNA of the CDR3 is TGTGCCAGCAGCTTTTTCATTTACGGTACGGACACTGAAGCTTTCTTT. Its protein is CASSFFIYGTDTEAFF.

The chain couples TRBV2 to TRBJ2-7, with 10 bases lining up with TRBD1. V lost 4 bases to trimming and J lost 5 bases; unmatched junction nucleotides: 8. Germline V gene sequence: CDR1 SNHLY, CDR2 FYNNEI. CDR3 length: 15 amino acids. The CDR3 DNA follows: TGTGCCAGCAGTGCCGGGGACAGGGGAGGGAACGAGCAGTACTTC. Protein: CASSAGDRGGNEQYF. The whole variable domain, filled in from reference TRBV2 and TRBJ2-7, reads EPEVTQTPSHQVTQMGQEVILRCVPISNHLYFYWYRQILGQKVEFLVSFYNNEISEKSEIFDDQFSVERPDGSNFTLKIRSTKLEDSAMYFCASSAGDRGGNEQYFGPGTRLTVT.

This clone was detected only once. The CDR3 loop reads CASSPGGGANSGNTIYF. The DNA for the CDR3 is TGCGCCAGCAGCCCCGGTGGAGGGGCGAACTCTGGAAACACCATATATTTT. The chain couples TRBV5-1 to TRBJ1-3; tentatively, D is TRBD1 (5 bases). Germline V gives CDR1 SGHRS, CDR2 YFSETQ. This CDR3 spans 17 amino acids. The V end lost 4 bases, the J end lost 0 bases, and 17 bases lay between the germline ends.

The V gene is TRBV5-1, the J gene TRBJ2-7; 8 positions agree with TRBD2. Germline lookup yields CDR1 SGHRS and CDR2 YFSETQ. The CDR3 sequence is 16 residues long. The J segment lost 5 bases and the V segment lost 4 bases, leaving 14 bases of the junction unmatched. The chain's CDR3 is CASSVGTSGVLDEQYF. CDR3 DNA: TGCGCCAGCAGCGTGGGGACTAGTGGGGTACTGGACGAGCAGTACTTC.

The chain has TRBV18 and TRBJ1-5, with a possible D match to TRBD1 (6 bases). V shed 2 bases and J shed 1 base, with 9 bases lying between them. This CDR3 spans 15 amino acids. The V gene's germline CDR1 is KGHSH and CDR2 LQKENI. As DNA, the CDR3 is TGTGCCAGCTCACCAACAGGGTCGAGCAATCAGCCCCAGCATTTT. Translation: CASSPTGSSNQPQHF.

The chain is built from TRBV10-3 and TRBJ2-6; 8 bases align to TRBD1. V was clipped by 7 bases and J by 6 bases; unmatched bases: 14. The CDR3 spans 17 residues. CDR1 and CDR2 from the germline V gene are ENHRY and SYGVKD. CDR3 nucleotides: TGTGCCATCAAAACAGGGACAGGTGAAACTGAGGCCAACGTCCTGACTTTC. Its translation is CAIKTGTGETEANVLTF.

The rearrangement joins TRBV15 to TRBJ1-2, with 9 bases aligning to TRBD1. CDR3 length: 14 amino acids. V lost 5 bases to trimming and J lost 6 bases; unmatched junction nucleotides: 7. Germline V gene lookup returns CDR1 LNHNV and CDR2 YYDKDF (reference sequence). As DNA, the CDR3 is TGTGCCACCAGCGGACGACAGGGGGGTCATGGCTACACCTTC. The encoded protein is CATSGRQGGHGYTF.

This chain joins TRBV18 and TRBJ1-6; 7 bases agree with TRBD1. Germline V lookup: CDR1 KGHSH, CDR2 LQKENI. The CDR3 has 18 residues. After removal of 3 bases from V and 8 bases from J, the junction contained 16 bases not matched to a gene. In DNA form, the CDR3 reads TGTGCCAGCTCACCGCAACCGATAAGCGACAGGGCGGATTCACCCCTCCACTTT. Its translation is CASSPQPISDRADSPLHF.